Listed below are T cell receptor beta chains from one sample, sequenced in a study of cytomegalovirus exposure and HLA in healthy donors. The protocol was immunoSEQ multiplex PCR, while the TCRdb copy is restricted to in-frame clones and leaves out a portion. This table holds about 220,000 clones, about 93% found once. Sequencing was carried out using PBMCs. These receptor sequences come from a woman aged 18 to 35 in good health and CMV-seronegative. CDR3s include the opening cysteine and the closing phenylalanine or tryptophan. The order of the fields is J gene, clone size, D gene, V gene, CDR3 protein, CDR3 DNA. D genes are given only for firm matches. The size entry is marked missing in some rows and otherwise reads once, few, many or a size class.

>TRBJ2-7|once|NA|TRBV18
CASSPRGAVYEQYF
TGTGCCAGCTCACCACGCGGGGCGGTTTACGAGCAGTACTTC
>TRBJ1-1|NA|NA|TRBV6-6
CASSGRVNTEAFF
TGTGCCAGCAGTGGCAGGGTAAACACTGAAGCTTTCTTT
>TRBJ1-5|NA|TRBD1|TRBV15
CATRLSGQGRGEPQHF
TGTGCCACCAGACTGTCGGGACAGGGCCGAGGAGAGCCCCAGCATTTT
>TRBJ2-7|NA|NA|TRBV4-1
CASSGSGAGNYEQYF
TGCGCCAGCAGCGGGAGCGGAGCTGGAAACTACGAGCAGTACTTC
>TRBJ1-1|NA|NA|TRBV6-1
CASSERSAMNTEAFF
TGTGCCAGCAGTGAAAGGAGTGCCATGAACACTGAAGCTTTCTTT
>TRBJ1-2|NA|NA|TRBV30
CAWSVSTLSGGYTF
TGTGCCTGGAGTGTTTCCACCCTATCGGGTGGCTACACCTTC
>TRBJ1-2|few|TRBD1|TRBV28
CASSTGQLYGYTF
TGTGCCAGCAGTACGGGACAGCTCTATGGCTACACCTTC
>TRBJ1-1|NA|NA|TRBV25-1
CASSAGTMNTEAFF
TGTGCCAGCAGTGCCGGGACAATGAACACTGAAGCTTTCTTT
>TRBJ1-4|NA|TRBD1|TRBV10-2
CASSVRDRGNEKLFF
TGCGCCAGCAGTGTTCGGGACAGGGGGAATGAAAAACTGTTTTTT
>TRBJ2-7|NA|TRBD2|TRBV7-6
CASSFSLAGVEAEQYF
TGTGCCAGCAGCTTTTCTCTCGCGGGAGTTGAAGCCGAGCAGTACTTC